One and the same sample provided the 9 T cell receptor beta chains below, sequenced in a study of blood T cell repertoires in COVID-19. The protocol was immunoSEQ multiplex PCR, while the TCRdb copy is restricted to in-frame clones and leaves out a portion. Altogether about 180,000 clones are present, roughly 79% being singletons, with the ten largest covering approximately 27%. The specimen was peripheral blood. Every receptor here comes from a woman in her seventies with acute or convalescent COVID-19.

This chain uses TRBV3-1 (or the pseudogene TRBV3-2) with TRBJ2-1; 7 bases map to TRBD2. Losses at the gene ends were 4 bases for V and 5 bases for J; bases not matched to a gene: 14. This CDR3 has 17 residues. CDR1 is LGHDT and CDR2 is YNNKEL in the germline V gene (reference sequence). This CDR3 reads CASSRGIAGAVNNEQFF. The CDR3 DNA reads as TGTGCCAGCAGCCGGGGCATAGCGGGCGCGGTTAACAATGAGCAGTTCTTC.

This clone was seen at least ten times. The chain joins TRBV29-1 to TRBJ2-7; TRBD2 matches at 8 bases. Unmatched junction bases numbered 10, after V lost 5 bases and J lost 4 bases. The length of the CDR3 is 14 residues. Germline V gives CDR1 SQVTM, CDR2 ANQGSEA. The CDR3 loop is CSVLVSGKPYEQYF. CDR3 DNA sequence: TGCAGCGTTTTAGTTAGCGGGAAACCTTACGAGCAGTACTTC.

This clone was found once. This chain connects TRBV7-2 to TRBJ2-7; TRBD2 matches 9 bases. The trim removed 5 bases at V and 5 bases at J, leaving 13 bases unmatched. The germline CDR1 and CDR2 sequences are SGHTA and FQGNSA. The CDR3 runs 16 residues. DNA of the CDR3: TGTGCCAGCAGCATCCAGATAGCGGGAGTTGGGAACGAGCAGTACTTC. It encodes CASSIQIAGVGNEQYF.

In its sample, this clone was seen a few times. The chain recombines TRBV25-1 with TRBJ1-2; TRBD1 matches 12 bases. CDR3 length: 15 amino acids. Per the germline V gene, CDR1 is MGHDK and CDR2 is SYGVNS. The V gene end was trimmed by 7 bases and the J gene end by 8 bases; junction bases not matched to a gene: 11. The CDR3 DNA reads as TGTGCCAGCACCTATTCGGGGGACAGGGGGCTAGGCTACACCTTC. Its translation is CASTYSGDRGLGYTF.

The chain uses TRBV5-1 and TRBJ2-2; 9 bases agree with TRBD2. Germline assignment: CDR1 SGHRS and CDR2 YFSETQ. CDR3 length equals 17 residues. Trimming cost V 3 bases and J 0 bases; bases outside gene matches: 6. The CDR3 bases are TGCGCCAGCAGCTCCCCGACTAGCGGAACGAACACCGGGGAGCTGTTTTTT. Translation gives CASSSPTSGTNTGELFF.

The chain has TRBV5-4 and TRBJ2-3; TRBD2 matches at 12 bases. This CDR3 contains 17 residues. The germline V gene encodes CDR1 SGHNT and CDR2 YYREEE (reference sequence). V lost 0 bases to trimming and J lost 3 bases; unmatched junction nucleotides: 5. This chain's CDR3 is CASSLDMTSGRTDTQYF. Written as DNA, the CDR3 is TGTGCCAGCAGCTTGGACATGACTAGCGGGAGAACAGATACGCAGTATTTT.

Regarding this clone: One junction end does not reproduce the germline sequence, and a read error may be involved. The chain uses TRBV29-1 and TRBJ1-1; the match to TRBD1 covers 10 bases. The CDR3 length is 14 residues. In germline, CDR1 is SQVTM, CDR2 ANQGSEA. CDR3 in amino acids: CSVEGQGGDTEAFF. DNA of the CDR3: TGCAGCGTGGAAGGACAGGGGGGAGACACTGAAGCTTTCTTT. Filled out from reference TRBV29-1 and TRBJ1-1, the complete variable domain reads SAVISQKPSRDICQRGTSLTIQCQVDSQVTMMFWYRQQPGQSLTLIATANQGSEATYESGFVIDKFPISRPNLTFSTLTVSNMSPEDSSIYLCSVEGQGGDTEAFFGQGTRLTVV.

J is TRBJ2-5 and V is TRBV20-1; D may be TRBD1 (6 bases). Deletions cut 3 bases from V and 2 bases from J, with 10 bases between. This CDR3 contains 13 residues. Germline CDR1 reads DFQATT; CDR2 reads SNEGSKA (reference sequence). For the CDR3, the DNA is TGCAGTGCTAGTCCCGGACAGCAAGAGACCCAGTACTTC. This codes for CSASPGQQETQYF.

J is TRBJ2-2 and V is TRBV5-1; 8 nucleotides agree with TRBD1. Germline V lookup: CDR1 SGHRS, CDR2 YFSETQ. Trimming took 5 bases from V and 7 from J; bases not matched to a gene: 7. The CDR3 is 14 amino acids. The CDR3 nucleotides read TGCGCCAGCAGACCGGGACAGGCCGTCGGGGAGCTGTTTTTT. Amino acid sequence: CASRPGQAVGELFF.